This T cell receptor (beta chain) was sequenced in a study of T-cell reconstitution after alpha-beta-depleted transplantation in children. Findings of the study overall: Several hundred expanded graft clones reportedly gave rise to the alpha-beta T cells present about two months after transplant. TCRbeta diversity was high at day 60 in some patients (a result of surviving recipient T cells and thymic progenitors). T-cell numbers and diversity one year post-transplant derived largely from freshly generated T cells.

Unique molecular identifiers featured in how the TCRbeta library was prepared. TCRdb re-called the PCR reads with MiXCR, one entry per CDR3 protein. The sample contains 300,000 or so distinct CDR3 sequences, more than 20% of which appear only once. Of note for this clonotype: Its antigen is unknown.

The source was PBMCs, mostly from graft donor cells, collected 180 days after TCRalphabeta/CD19-depleted stem cell transplant. The sequence derives from a male patient between 5 and 17 years old who had a stem cell transplant for acute lymphoblastic leukemia, so the T cells may come from the graft donor.

The CDR3 spells CASSSSAAGELFF. CDR3 in DNA: TGTGCCAGCAGTTCTAGCGCTGCCGGGGAGCTGTTTTTT. The chain joins TRBV27 to TRBJ2-2, with D possibly TRBD2 on 6 matching bases. Looked up from germline, CDR1 is MNHEY and CDR2 is SMNVEV (reference sequence). Deletions cut 4 bases from V and 6 bases from J, with 9 bases between. The CDR3 length is 13 residues.